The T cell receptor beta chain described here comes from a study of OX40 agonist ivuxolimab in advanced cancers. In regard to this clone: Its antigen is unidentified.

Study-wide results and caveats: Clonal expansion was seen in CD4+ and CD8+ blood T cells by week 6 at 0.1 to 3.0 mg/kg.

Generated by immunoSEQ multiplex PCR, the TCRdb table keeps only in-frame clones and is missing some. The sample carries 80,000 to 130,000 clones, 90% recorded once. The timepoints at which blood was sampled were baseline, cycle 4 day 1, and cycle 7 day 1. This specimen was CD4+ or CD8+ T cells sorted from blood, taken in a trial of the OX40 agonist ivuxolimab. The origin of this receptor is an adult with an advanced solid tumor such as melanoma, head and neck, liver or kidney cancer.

CDR3: CASSYNVAYEQYF. The CDR3 DNA reads TGTGCCAGCAGTTATAACGTTGCCTACGAGCAGTACTTC. This chain joins TRBV6-5 and TRBJ2-7; D not resolved. V was cut by 3 bases and J by 2 bases, with 8 bases left in between. Germline CDR1 reads MNHEY; CDR2 reads SVGAGI. The CDR3 totals 13 residues.